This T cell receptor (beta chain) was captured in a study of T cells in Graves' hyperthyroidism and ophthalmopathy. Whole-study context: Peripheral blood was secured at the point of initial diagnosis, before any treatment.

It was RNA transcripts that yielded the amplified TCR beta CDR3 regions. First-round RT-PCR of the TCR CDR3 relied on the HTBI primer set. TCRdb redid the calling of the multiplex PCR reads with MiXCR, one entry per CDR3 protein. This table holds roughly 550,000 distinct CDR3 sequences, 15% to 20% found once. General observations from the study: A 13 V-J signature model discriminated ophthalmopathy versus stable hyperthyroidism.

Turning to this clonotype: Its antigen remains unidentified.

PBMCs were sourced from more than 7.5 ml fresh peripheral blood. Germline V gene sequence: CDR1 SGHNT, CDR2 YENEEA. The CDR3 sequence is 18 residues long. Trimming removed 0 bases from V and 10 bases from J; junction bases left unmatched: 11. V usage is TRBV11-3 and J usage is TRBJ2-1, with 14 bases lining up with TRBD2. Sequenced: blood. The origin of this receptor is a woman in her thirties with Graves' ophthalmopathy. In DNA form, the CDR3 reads TGTGCCAGCAGCTTAGAGGGATTTGGGACTAGCGGGAGAGGAGAGCAGTTCTTC. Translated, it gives CASSLEGFGTSGRGEQFF. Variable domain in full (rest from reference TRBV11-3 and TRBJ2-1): EAGVVQSPRYKIIEKKQPVAFWCNPISGHNTLYWYLQNLGQGPELLIRYENEEAVDDSQLPKDRFSAERLKGVDSTLKIQPAELGDSAVYLCASSLEGFGTSGRGEQFFGPGTRLTVL.